This TCR beta chain was identified in a study of blood T cell repertoires in COVID-19. V was pared by 4 bases and J by 5 bases, with 3 bases of the junction left unmatched. The CDR3 sequence is 15 residues long. The V gene's germline CDR1 is KGHDR and CDR2 SFDVKD. In the original workflow: The authors estimated nucleated cell counts from reference gene primer amplification. This table comes from immunoSEQ multiplex PCR, and its TCRdb copy is limited to in-frame clones, with some not included. Clone size and the V and J calls come from that table; the DNA yielded D and trimming. The sample lists fewer than 350,000 clones; 65% to 90% were seen once.

The specimen was peripheral blood. The TCR sequence derives from a human donor in a cohort sampled during active COVID-19. The chain has TRBV24-1 and TRBJ2-2; 10 nucleotides align to TRBD1. The CDR3 DNA reads as TGTGCCACCAGTGAACGGGACAGGGGAACCGGGGAGCTGTTTTTT. It specifies CATSERDRGTGELFF.